A selection of T cell receptor beta chains follows, all from one sample in a study of blood T cells in healthy people across ages. From the 5' RACE reads, TCRdb called clonotypes with MiXCR, one entry per CDR3 protein. This table holds 600,000 to 1,000,000 distinct CDR3 sequences, roughly 25% found once. This same sample was also taken into another study, of T cells of mothers and their children.

Material for sequencing was blood. Receptor source: a boy younger than 18 in good health. Each CDR3 is given with its conserved first and last residue. The D gene is left open where the match is weak. A row's size may be missing; if present it is once, few, many or a size class.

TRBJ1-6 . TRBV7-2 . CASSFGMGNSPLHF TGTGCCAGCAGCTTCGGGATGGGTAATTCACCCCTCCACTTT
TRBJ2-4 . TRBV6-6 . CASRGGWAKNIQYF TGTGCCAGCAGGGGAGGTTGGGCCAAAAACATTCAGTACTTC
TRBJ2-7 few TRBV7-2 . CASSLAGLWEQYF TGTGCCAGCAGCTTAGCAGGTTTGTGGGAGCAGTACTTC
TRBJ2-1 few TRBV7-9 . CASHPATTFDEQFF TGTGCCAGCCATCCCGCCACCACCTTCGATGAGCAGTTCTTC
TRBJ2-2 . TRBV20-1 . CSARDAENTGELFF TGCAGTGCTAGAGATGCCGAGAACACCGGGGAGCTGTTTTTT
TRBJ1-2 few TRBV7-9 . CASSLLNREDYGYTF TGTGCCAGCAGCTTATTAAACAGGGAAGACTATGGCTACACCTTC
TRBJ2-1 few TRBV6-5 . CASSPDRVDNEQFF TGTGCCAGCAGTCCCGACCGGGTCGACAATGAGCAGTTCTTC
TRBJ2-3 . TRBV20-1 TRBD2 CSARTSATDTRYF TGCAGTGCTCGGACTAGCGCCACAGATACGCGGTATTTT
TRBJ2-7 few TRBV27 . CASSLIGKGSYEQYF TGTGCCAGCAGTTTGATAGGAAAGGGCTCCTACGAGCAGTACTTC
TRBJ2-5 . TRBV5-5 TRBD1 CASSMDREETQCF TGTGCCAGCAGCATGGACAGGGAAGAGACCCAGTGCTTC
TRBJ2-1 few TRBV29-1 . CSVDEGDDGLDEQFF TGCAGCGTTGATGAGGGGGACGACGGGCTTGATGAGCAGTTCTTC
TRBJ2-1 few TRBV4-1 . CASSPRFSYNEQFF TGCGCCAGCAGCCCCAGGTTCTCCTACAATGAGCAGTTCTTC
TRBJ2-5 . TRBV19 . CASSIWEEDREETQYF TGTGCCAGTAGTATTTGGGAAGAGGACAGAGAAGAGACCCAGTACTTC
TRBJ2-4 . TRBV6-2/TRBV6-3 . CASSYYGRTAKNIQYF TGTGCCAGCAGTTACTACGGACGAACGGCCAAAAACATTCAGTACTTC
TRBJ1-6 . TRBV4-3 . CASSQDSPGRNSPLHF TGCGCCAGCAGCCAAGATTCGCCGGGGCGGAATTCACCCCTCCACTTT
TRBJ2-5 . TRBV5-6 . CASSHKRNVETQYF TGTGCCAGCAGTCATAAGCGGAACGTCGAGACCCAGTACTTC
TRBJ2-1 . TRBV4-3 TRBD2 CASSQDLAEVYNEQFF TGCGCCAGCAGCCAGGACCTAGCGGAGGTCTACAATGAGCAGTTCTTC
TRBJ2-5 once TRBV29-1 . CSAGSVSQQETQYF TGCAGCGCTGGGAGTGTCAGCCAACAAGAGACCCAGTACTTC
TRBJ2-7 few TRBV5-1 TRBD1 CASSLPRQGQTYEQYF TGCGCCAGCAGCTTACCTCGACAGGGACAAACCTACGAGCAGTACTTC
TRBJ2-5 . TRBV20-1 . CSARAGTQETQYF TGCAGTGCTAGAGCGGGGACCCAAGAGACCCAGTACTTC
TRBJ1-5 few TRBV27 . CASSTYSYSNQPQHF TGTGCCAGCAGTACATACAGCTATAGCAATCAGCCCCAGCATTTT
TRBJ1-2 many TRBV7-2 . CASSLDGYGYTF TGTGCCAGCAGTTTAGATGGCTATGGCTACACCTTC
TRBJ2-7 . TRBV5-1 . CASSSGTETYEQYF TGCGCCAGCAGCTCCGGGACCGAGACCTACGAGCAGTACTTC
TRBJ2-1 . TRBV12-3/TRBV12-4 TRBD2 CASSFGGRGYNEQFF TGTGCCAGCAGTTTCGGCGGGAGGGGATACAATGAGCAGTTCTTC
TRBJ2-7 few TRBV4-3 . CASSQEQGLPYEQYF TGCGCCAGCAGCCAAGAGCAGGGGTTGCCCTACGAGCAGTACTTC
TRBJ1-4 . TRBV7-9 . CASSQGSAEEKLFF TGTGCCAGCAGCCAGGGTAGCGCGGAGGAAAAACTGTTTTTT
TRBJ2-7 . TRBV5-5 TRBD1 CASSPTQGQTYEQYF TGTGCCAGCAGCCCAACACAGGGACAGACCTACGAGCAGTACTTC
TRBJ2-1 few TRBV7-9 TRBD2 CASNLLAGVNEQFF TGTGCCAGCAACCTACTAGCGGGAGTCAATGAGCAGTTCTTC
TRBJ1-1 . TRBV29-1 . CSVERTDVNTEAFF TGCAGCGTTGAACGGACAGACGTGAACACTGAAGCTTTCTTT
TRBJ2-3 . TRBV20-1 TRBD2 CSARGAGATSWDTQYF TGCAGTGCTAGAGGGGCGGGAGCGACCTCATGGGATACGCAGTATTTT
TRBJ2-6 . TRBV27 TRBD1 CASRPRIPQGAGANVLTF TGTGCCAGCAGGCCAAGAATCCCACAGGGGGCTGGGGCCAACGTCCTGACTTTC
TRBJ2-1 . TRBV24-1 . CATSDLRAGKNEQFF TGTGCCACCAGTGATTTGCGGGCAGGGAAGAATGAGCAGTTCTTC
TRBJ1-6 few TRBV25-1 . CASSDTGPVGSPLHF TGTGCCAGCAGTGATACGGGCCCGGTGGGCTCACCCCTCCACTTT
TRBJ2-3 few TRBV7-2 . CASSPIGVIRTDTQYF TGTGCCAGCAGTCCTATTGGGGTAATCCGCACAGATACGCAGTATTTT
TRBJ2-1 many TRBV7-9 . CASSLVASSYNEQFF TGTGCCAGCAGCTTAGTGGCTAGCTCCTACAATGAGCAGTTCTTC
TRBJ1-6 few TRBV7-9 . CASSSMTDNSPLHF TGTGCCAGCAGCTCGATGACGGATAATTCACCCCTCCACTTT
TRBJ2-2 . TRBV12-3/TRBV12-4 TRBD1 CASSLVDRGGGELFF TGTGCCAGCAGTTTAGTAGACAGGGGAGGCGGGGAGCTGTTTTTT
TRBJ2-7 few TRBV10-3 . CAISAGAYEQYF TGTGCCATCAGTGCAGGGGCCTACGAGCAGTACTTC
TRBJ1-1 few TRBV6-5 TRBD1 CASTRTGRTEAFF TGTGCCAGCACCAGGACAGGGAGGACTGAAGCTTTCTTT
TRBJ2-6 . TRBV2 . CASSGQKISGANVLTF TGTGCCAGCAGTGGCCAGAAAATCTCTGGGGCCAACGTCCTGACTTTC
TRBJ2-5 . TRBV7-9 . CASSLLGGGETQYF TGTGCCAGCAGCTTATTAGGAGGGGGCGAGACCCAGTACTTC